This TCR beta chain was recovered during a study of HIV-infected children after antiretroviral therapy interruption. Study summary: For the interruption arm, samples span week 0 through about 3 years after study end. Samples from the continuous-treatment group were taken at weeks 0, 48 and 150.

RNA-based 3' RACE libraries used unique molecular identifiers. TCRdb redid the calling of the 3' RACE reads with MiXCR, one entry per CDR3 protein. The data hold 15,000 to 16,000 distinct CDR3 sequences, with roughly 3.5% observed a single time. Described treatment: PENTA 11 planned treatment interruption arm or continuous ART arm. Samples needed at least 5 million viable cryopreserved PBMCs. Study-level results: After treatment interruption started, naive CD4+ CDR3 overlap across time points dropped.

Many counts were recorded for this clonotype. Its antigen is not known. Looked up from germline, CDR1 is SGHAT and CDR2 is FQNNGV. V lost 4 bases and J 5 bases, leaving 10 bases between the germline ends. This CDR3 region has 13 residues. The sequences come from CD45RA+ CD4+ T cells from PBMCs, collected from a donor given antiretroviral therapy, either interrupted or continuous. Subset here: naive CD4+ CD45RA+ CD45RO- T cells. The receptor was derived from a child aged 2 to 17 with HIV. This sequence joins TRBV11-2 and TRBJ2-3; D not certain. The chain's CDR3 is CASSSDAQDTQYF. The CDR3 DNA is TGTGCCAGCAGCTCGGACGCCCAAGATACGCAGTATTTT.